The 17 T cell receptor beta chains reported below all come from one sample, sequenced in a study of shared clonotypes between healthy human individuals. Assay: immunoSEQ multiplex PCR; the TCRdb copy retains only in-frame clones and omits some. This sample yields some 2 million clones, of which about 95% are seen a single time; 0.13% belongs to the top ten. Sequencing input: naive CD4+ T cells sorted from blood. Subset described: CD45RA+ positively selected. These TCRs come from a man between 18 and 29 years old in good health.

The CDR3 coding sequence is TGTGCCAGCAGCTTTCTGACCCGGGACAGGGGGCTTGGAAACACCATATATTTT. Residues: CASSFLTRDRGLGNTIYF. The gene calls are TRBV7-9 and TRBJ1-3; 12 bases agree with TRBD1. V shed 3 bases, J shed 3 bases, and the junction held 9 bases outside the gene matches. The length of the CDR3 is 18 residues. Per the germline V gene, CDR1 is SEHNR and CDR2 is FQNEAQ (reference sequence).

Only one count was recorded for this clone. The gene calls are TRBV6-6 and TRBJ2-1; D possibly corresponds to TRBD1 (6 bases). Looked up from germline, CDR1 is MNHNY and CDR2 is SVGAGI (reference sequence). V lost 6 bases and J lost 5, with 8 bases in between. The CDR3 extends over 12 amino acids. CDR3 sequence: CASSPGDNEQFF. For the CDR3, the DNA is TGTGCCAGCAGCCCAGGGGACAATGAGCAGTTCTTC.

The genes are TRBV19 and TRBJ1-6, with a weak D call TRBD1 (5 bases). This CDR3 is built from 15 residues. The V gene lost 3 bases and the J gene lost 9 bases, with 15 bases spanning the gap. The germline CDR1 and CDR2 sequences are LNHDA and SQIVND (reference sequence). The CDR3 loop reads CASSIQGSSGSPLHF. DNA for the CDR3: TGTGCCAGTAGTATCCAGGGATCCTCGGGTTCACCCCTCCACTTT.

V and J are TRBV5-1 and TRBJ1-1, with a weak D call TRBD1 (6 bases). V was trimmed by 6 bases and J by 4 bases, leaving 25 bases between them. The CDR3 covers 17 residues. Per germline, CDR1 SGHRS and CDR2 YFSETQ. CDR3 residues: CASTPTGTTVGATEAFF. The CDR3 DNA sequence: TGCGCCAGCACGCCAACGGGGACAACCGTAGGGGCCACTGAAGCTTTCTTT.

Worth noting for this clone: At the DNA level, this CDR3 is encoded by other sequences in the same sample as well. This sequence joins TRBV9 and TRBJ1-2; unclear D gene. This CDR3 spans 12 amino acids. Germline V CDR1 and CDR2: SGDLS, YYNGEE. Trimming took 0 bases from V and 1 from J, leaving 1 base between them. The CDR3 region has the DNA TGTGCCAGCAGCGTAGGTAACTATGGCTACACCTTC. This codes for CASSVGNYGYTF.

J is TRBJ1-4 and V is TRBV9; D is possibly TRBD1 (6 bases). Trimming stripped 4 bases from V and 8 bases from J, with 18 bases between. Germline V gene lookup returns CDR1 SGDLS and CDR2 YYNGEE. The CDR3 totals 15 residues. The CDR3 bases are TGTGCCAGCAGCTTAACGGAGGGGGTTAAGGAAAAACTGTTTTTT. Translation gives CASSLTEGVKEKLFF. The whole variable domain, filled in from reference TRBV9 and TRBJ1-4, reads DSGVTQTPKHLITATGQRVTLRCSPRSGDLSVYWYQQSLDQGLQFLIQYYNGEERAKGNILERFSAQQFPDLHSELNLSSLELGDSALYFCASSLTEGVKEKLFFGSGTQLSVL.

The J gene is TRBJ2-1, the V gene TRBV7-2, with D hard to call. In germline, CDR1 is SGHTA, CDR2 FQGNSA. Trimming pared 5 bases from V and 5 bases from J, leaving 13 bases between. The CDR3 spans 14 residues. The DNA for the CDR3 is TGTGCCAGCAGCCCCGGCCCTGCGCACAATGAGCAGTTCTTC. Translation gives CASSPGPAHNEQFF.

This chain links TRBV10-2 with TRBJ1-4; D unresolved. V lost 8 bases and J 1 base, leaving 11 bases between the germline ends. CDR1 and CDR2 (germline): WSHSY, SAAADI. The CDR3 has 14 amino acids. The CDR3 DNA reads TGCGCCAGCCTCGGAGGGTTAACTAATGAAAAACTGTTTTTT. This encodes CASLGGLTNEKLFF.

The V and J genes are TRBV10-2 and TRBJ2-3; TRBD2 agrees at 12 bases. CDR3 size: 15 residues. V dropped 6 bases and J dropped 6; count of bases not matched to a gene: 7. Germline loops: CDR1 WSHSY, CDR2 SAAADI. This CDR3 is CASSPLAGGQDTQYF. In DNA, the CDR3 is TGCGCCAGCAGCCCACTAGCGGGGGGCCAGGATACGCAGTATTTT.

The CDR3 here is CASSFSPNSQETQYF. In DNA, the CDR3 is TGTGCCAGCAGTTTTAGCCCTAATTCACAAGAGACCCAGTACTTC. The rearrangement uses TRBV28 and TRBJ2-5; the D is unclear. V gave up 3 bases and J gave up 2 bases, with 13 bases separating them. The CDR3 covers 15 residues. Germline V gene data show CDR1 as MDHEN and CDR2 as SYDVKM.

The chain uses TRBV6-5 and TRBJ1-2; 11 bases match TRBD1. This CDR3 is built from 15 residues. The germline V gene has CDR1 MNHEY and CDR2 SVGAGI. With 6 bases clipped from V and 7 bases from J, the junction kept 10 bases outside the gene matches. In DNA form, the CDR3 reads TGTGCCAGCAGACTCGGGACAGGGGGGGAGCTTGGCTACACCTTC. Its protein is CASRLGTGGELGYTF.

This chain connects TRBV6-6 to TRBJ1-2; 9 bases agree with TRBD1. This CDR3 contains 14 residues. Germline CDR1 MNHNY, CDR2 SVGAGI (reference sequence). Trimming at V came to 5 bases and at J to 7 bases, leaving 8 bases not matched to a gene. The CDR3: CASSDGTGRVGYTF. The CDR3 DNA follows: TGTGCCAGCAGTGATGGGACAGGGCGGGTTGGCTACACCTTC.

The CDR3 protein is CASTGQGNTEAFF. CDR3 in DNA: TGCGCCAGTACGGGACAGGGGAACACTGAAGCTTTCTTT. This rearrangement joins TRBV5-1 to TRBJ1-1; the match to TRBD1 covers 9 bases. The CDR3 covers 13 residues. CDR1 is SGHRS and CDR2 is YFSETQ in the germline V gene. The V and J ends lost 8 bases and 1 base, in that order; junction bases with no gene match: 3.

The chain combines TRBV7-9 with TRBJ1-1; D gene ambiguous. This CDR3 contains 14 residues. The germline gives CDR1 SEHNR, CDR2 FQNEAQ (reference sequence). V was pared by 2 bases and J by 2 bases, with 9 bases between. This CDR3 is CASSLSGYNTEAFF. The DNA of the CDR3 is TGTGCCAGCAGCTTATCGGGGTACAACACTGAAGCTTTCTTT.

The V gene is TRBV6-6, the J gene TRBJ1-4; the D gene is possibly TRBD1 (5 bases). V was pared by 4 bases and J by 7 bases, with 7 bases between. The CDR3 has 12 amino acids. Germline V lookup: CDR1 MNHNY, CDR2 SVGAGI (reference sequence). The CDR3 DNA reads TGTGCCAGCAGTTTCAGGGCTGAAAAACTGTTTTTT. Its translation is CASSFRAEKLFF.

CDR3 nucleotides: TGTGCCAGCAGCCCCGTCTCCAGCGGGGGGGCCGAGACCCAGTACTTC. Translating it yields CASSPVSSGGAETQYF. This rearrangement joins TRBV5-4 to TRBJ2-5, with 10 positions matching TRBD2. From germline, CDR1 is SGHNT and CDR2 YYREEE (reference sequence). The CDR3 runs 16 residues. The V and J ends lost 4 bases and 5 bases, in that order; junction bases with no gene match: 11.

To note about this clone: Other DNA variants within this sample encode the same CDR3. The chain combines TRBV30 with TRBJ1-3; D perhaps matches TRBD1 (5 bases). The V end was cut by 4 bases, the J end by 7 bases, with 8 bases between. From germline, CDR1 is GTSNPN and CDR2 SVGIG (reference sequence). The CDR3 loop spans 11 amino acids. CDR3 sequence reads: CAWTGGNTIYF. The CDR3 nucleotides are TGTGCCTGGACGGGGGGGAACACCATATATTTT. The entire variable domain, with the rest obtained from reference TRBV30 and TRBJ1-3, is as follows: SQTIHQWPATLVQPVGSPLSLECTVEGTSNPNLYWYRQAAGRGLQLLFYSVGIGQISSEVPQNLSASRPQDRQFILSSKKLLLSDSGFYLCAWTGGNTIYFGEGSWLTVV.